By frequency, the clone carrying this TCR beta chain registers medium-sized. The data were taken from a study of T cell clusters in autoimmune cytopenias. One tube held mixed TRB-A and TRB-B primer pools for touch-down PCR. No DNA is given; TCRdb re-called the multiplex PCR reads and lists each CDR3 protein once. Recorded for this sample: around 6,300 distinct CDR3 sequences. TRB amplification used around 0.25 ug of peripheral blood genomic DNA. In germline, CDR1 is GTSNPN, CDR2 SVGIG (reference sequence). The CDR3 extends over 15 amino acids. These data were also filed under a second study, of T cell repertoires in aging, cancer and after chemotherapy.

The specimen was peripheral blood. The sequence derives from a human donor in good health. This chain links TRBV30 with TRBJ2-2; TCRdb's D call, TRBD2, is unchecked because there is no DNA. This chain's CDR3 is CAWSVQGLSTGELFF. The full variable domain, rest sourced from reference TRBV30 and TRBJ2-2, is SQTIHQWPATLVQPVGSPLSLECTVEGTSNPNLYWYRQAAGRGLQLLFYSVGIGQISSEVPQNLSASRPQDRQFILSSKKLLLSDSGFYLCAWSVQGLSTGELFFGEGSRLTVL.